Shown below are 15 T cell receptor beta chains from a single sample sequenced in a study of human T cells and chemical hapten exposure. A single record per CDR3 protein comes from TCRdb applying MiXCR to the RACE reads. The sample has over 100,000 distinct CDR3 sequences, about a tenth seen once. Stated time point: patch test 2, 6 weeks after DPC sensitization. The treatment is: therapeutic diphenylcyclopropenone sensitization with weekly scalp DPC. Specimen: whole blood, collected in connection with sensitization to the hapten diphenylcyclopropenone (DPC). The receptor set was obtained from a middle-aged woman with alopecia areata. Some clones in this sample may be carry-over from other donors' samples.

The V gene is TRBV29-1, the J gene TRBJ2-3; D is possibly TRBD1 (6 bases). Trimming took 7 bases from V and 2 from J, leaving 10 bases between them. The germline CDR1 and CDR2 sequences are SQVTM and ANQGSEA. This CDR3 is built from 12 residues. This chain's CDR3 is CSAGDITDTQYF. CDR3 bases: TGCAGCGCTGGGGACATCACAGATACGCAGTATTTT.

This sequence joins TRBV3-1 and TRBJ1-6; 8 nucleotides line up with TRBD1. In germline, CDR1 is LGHDT, CDR2 YNNKEL (reference sequence). Trimming removed 4 bases from V and 7 bases from J; junction bases left unmatched: 6. The CDR3 totals 15 residues. CDR3 protein: CASSPVDRENSPLHF. In DNA, the CDR3 is TGTGCCAGCAGCCCGGTGGACAGGGAGAATTCACCCCTCCACTTT.

Many counts were recorded for this clonotype. The chain combines TRBV5-1 with TRBJ2-1; 8 nucleotides match TRBD2. This CDR3 contains 15 residues. From germline, CDR1 is SGHRS and CDR2 YFSETQ. The V segment lost 0 bases and the J segment 13 bases; nucleotides outside the gene matches: 12. The CDR3 is CASSLGLASGGPQFF. The CDR3 region has the DNA TGCGCCAGCAGCTTGGGACTGGCGTCGGGGGGGCCCCAGTTCTTC.

At least ten counts were recorded for this clonotype. The J gene is TRBJ2-5, the V gene TRBV15, with 7 positions matching TRBD1. J gave up 5 bases and V 0 bases, and 9 bases lay outside the gene matches. CDR1 is LNHNV and CDR2 is YYDKDF in the germline V gene (reference sequence). The CDR3 has 16 amino acids. CDR3: CATSRDNRGLTETQYF. The CDR3 DNA is TGTGCCACCAGCAGAGATAACAGGGGTCTGACGGAGACCCAGTACTTC.

The chain is built from TRBV28 and TRBJ1-1; the D is unclear. This CDR3 spans 18 amino acids. Trimming removed 7 bases from V and 0 bases from J, with 24 bases in between. The V gene's germline CDR1 is MDHEN and CDR2 SYDVKM. The CDR3 protein is CASTTRASGRLMNTEAFF. The CDR3 DNA follows: TGTGCCAGCACCACGAGGGCATCCGGACGACTAATGAACACTGAAGCTTTCTTT. Full variable domain (rest looked up from reference TRBV28 and TRBJ1-1): DVKVTQSSRYLVKRTGEKVFLECVQDMDHENMFWYRQDPGLGLRLIYFSYDVKMKEKGDIPEGYSVSREKKERFSLILESASTNQTSMYLCASTTRASGRLMNTEAFFGQGTRLTVV.

This clonotype was found many times. In nucleotides, the CDR3 is TGTGCCATCCGAGGGGACAGTCGCCCAGAGACCCAGTACTTC. Amino acid sequence: CAIRGDSRPETQYF. V usage is TRBV10-3 and J usage is TRBJ2-5; 7 nucleotides agree with TRBD1. Germline V CDR1 and CDR2: ENHRY, SYGVKD. V lost 8 bases, J lost 4 bases, and 10 bases stayed unmatched. There are 14 residues in the CDR3.

This clonotype was counted many times. V usage is TRBV7-2 and J usage is TRBJ1-5; D is possibly TRBD1 (5 bases). V was shortened by 5 bases and J by 0 bases, with 14 bases between the two germline ends. The CDR3 contains 16 residues. Per germline, CDR1 SGHTA and CDR2 FQGNSA. Here the CDR3 reads CASSPHRGGSNQPQHF. The DNA of the CDR3 is TGTGCCAGCAGCCCCCACCGTGGGGGTAGCAATCAGCCCCAGCATTTT.

The CDR3 is CASSSRSRQGQNTGELFF. For the CDR3, the DNA is TGTGCCAGCAGCTCCCGATCAAGACAGGGCCAAAACACCGGGGAGCTGTTTTTT. The rearrangement joins TRBV7-2 to TRBJ2-2; 7 bases match TRBD1. Germline lookup yields CDR1 SGHTA and CDR2 FQGNSA. The V and J ends lost 4 bases and 2 bases, in that order; junction bases with no gene match: 13. CDR3 length: 18 residues.

This clonotype was detected a few times. This sequence joins TRBV3-1 and TRBJ1-4; the D gene is possibly TRBD1 (5 bases). The CDR3 length is 16 residues. V was pared by 6 bases and J by 0 bases, with 14 bases between. The germline V gene encodes CDR1 LGHDT and CDR2 YNNKEL (reference sequence). The CDR3 DNA follows: TGTGCCAGCAGAGACGGGACCCTCGCAACTAATGAAAAACTGTTTTTT. Translating it yields CASRDGTLATNEKLFF.

This clonotype has ten or more counts. CDR3 nucleotide sequence: TGTGCCAGCAGTTTAACCGGGAAGGAGACCCAGTACTTC. Translation: CASSLTGKETQYF. This chain joins TRBV12-3 or TRBV12-4 and TRBJ2-5, with a weak D call TRBD2 (5 bases). The CDR3 has 13 amino acids. Trimming stripped 2 bases from V and 5 bases from J, with 9 bases between.

V gene TRBV30 combines with J gene TRBJ1-1; D may be TRBD1 (5 bases). The V and J ends lost 3 bases and 0 bases respectively, with 8 bases between them. CDR3 length: 13 residues. Per germline, CDR1 GTSNPN and CDR2 SVGIG (reference sequence). The CDR3 reads CAWSKGMNTEAFF. In nucleotides, the CDR3 is TGTGCCTGGAGCAAGGGGATGAACACTGAAGCTTTCTTT.

There are many counts of this clonotype. The chain joins TRBV20-1 to TRBJ2-7; TRBD2 agrees at 7 bases. The ends lost 5 bases at V and 1 base at J; junction bases unmatched: 8. This CDR3 has 14 residues. Germline V lookup: CDR1 DFQATT, CDR2 SNEGSKA (reference sequence). CDR3: CSASRASGSYEQYF. CDR3 in DNA: TGCAGTGCTTCCCGCGCTAGCGGTTCCTACGAGCAGTACTTC.

The chain uses TRBV6-2 or TRBV6-3 and TRBJ2-2; D possibly corresponds to TRBD2 (7 bases). With 7 bases removed from V and 0 bases from J, the gap between germline ends came to 12 bases. The CDR3 is made up of 15 amino acids. CDR1 is MNHEY, CDR2 SVGEGT, per germline. CDR3 DNA sequence: TGTGCCAGCATCCGGGGGGCCCCGAACACCGGGGAGCTGTTTTTT. Protein product: CASIRGAPNTGELFF.

This clonotype was seen ten or more times. The rearrangement joins TRBV4-3 to TRBJ2-1, with D maybe TRBD1 (6 bases). Germline V CDR1 and CDR2: LGHNA, YSLEER. The V end lost 0 bases, the J end lost 8 bases, and 17 bases lay between the germline ends. This CDR3 contains 16 residues. The CDR3 is CASSQDQVTGIDEQFF. The CDR3, as DNA: TGCGCCAGCAGCCAAGATCAAGTTACAGGGATCGATGAGCAGTTCTTC.

This clonotype was observed at least ten times. CDR3 coding DNA: TGTGCCAGCAGCTTGGATTCGGCGAGGGCTAATGAAAAACTGTTTTTT. Translated: CASSLDSARANEKLFF. The chain employs TRBV5-4 and TRBJ1-4; D remains ambiguous. V shed 0 bases and J shed 3 bases, with 12 bases lying between them. In germline, CDR1 is SGHNT, CDR2 YYREEE (reference sequence). The CDR3 totals 16 residues.